The rows below give T cell receptor beta chains drawn from one sample of a study of blood T cells in healthy people across ages. TCRdb fed the 5' RACE reads into MiXCR, producing one record per CDR3 protein. The sample contains roughly 680,000 distinct CDR3 sequences, under 65% of which appear only once. The source material was blood. The receptors derive from a woman older than 75 in good health. CDR3s include the opening cysteine and the closing phenylalanine or tryptophan. The D gene is left open where the match is weak. Not all rows give a size; the values are once, few, many and, for expanded clones, a class.

NA,TRBD1,TRBJ2-6,TRBV20-1,TGCAGTGCTAGACACGGACAGGGGGTCTCTGGGGCCAACGTCCTGACTTTC,CSARHGQGVSGANVLTF
many,NA,TRBJ2-1,TRBV29-1,TGCAGCGTTGAAGGACAGACGAGCTCCTACAATGAGCAGTTCTTC,CSVEGQTSSYNEQFF
many,NA,TRBJ2-7,TRBV6-1,TGTGCCAGCATGGAAAGCCCACCCTACGAGCAGTACTTC,CASMESPPYEQYF
many,NA,TRBJ2-3,TRBV28,TGTGCCAGCAGTAGAAGACTCTGGAGCGCGAGGGGCACAGATACGCAGTATTTT,CASSRRLWSARGTDTQYF
NA,TRBD2,TRBJ2-3,TRBV5-1,TGCGCCAGCAGCTTGGGGACGACTAGCGGCACAGATACGCAGTATTTT,CASSLGTTSGTDTQYF
NA,TRBD2,TRBJ2-7,TRBV30,TGTGCCTGGAGTCTAGCGGGAGGGCCTAGGGAGCAGTACTTC,CAWSLAGGPREQYF
NA,TRBD2,TRBJ2-5,TRBV6-5,TGTGCCAGCAGTAAGACTAGCGGGGGGGAAAAAGGGACCCAGTACTTC,CASSKTSGGEKGTQYF
few,NA,TRBJ2-3,TRBV6-4,TGTGCCAGCAGTGACGGGCTAGCAGCAGATACGCAGTATTTT,CASSDGLAADTQYF
NA,NA,TRBJ2-7,TRBV29-1,TGCAGCGTCGTAGGGCTGGAGGAGGACTTCTCCTACGAGCAGTACTTC,CSVVGLEEDFSYEQYF
NA,TRBD1,TRBJ2-1,TRBV7-9,TGTGCCAGCAGCTTAGCGGGGCAGGGGGAGAATGAGCAGTTCTTC,CASSLAGQGENEQFF
many,NA,TRBJ2-7,TRBV5-6,TGTGCCAGCACACTTTATAGGGGAACCCACGAGCAGTACTTC,CASTLYRGTHEQYF
few,NA,TRBJ1-5,TRBV12-3/TRBV12-4,TGTGCCAGCTACAGGGCAGGTGGCAATCAGCCCCAGCATTTT,CASYRAGGNQPQHF
NA,NA,TRBJ2-1,TRBV18,TGTGCCAGCTCCGAAGTCGGGGTCTTCACCAATGAGCAGTTCTTC,CASSEVGVFTNEQFF
NA,NA,TRBJ2-7,TRBV11-2,TGTGCCAGCAGCGAGCCGGGACTCAGCTCCTACGAGCAGTACTTC,CASSEPGLSSYEQYF
many,TRBD2,TRBJ2-1,TRBV6-6,TGTGCCAGCGTCGGGGAGCGGGATCACAATGAGCAGTTCTTC,CASVGERDHNEQFF
many,NA,TRBJ2-3,TRBV3-1,TGTGCCAGCAGCGCCCGTCGCTCAGGGAGTAAGAGCACAGATACGCAGTATTTT,CASSARRSGSKSTDTQYF
few,TRBD2,TRBJ2-5,TRBV20-1,TGCAGTGCTAGAGATCCCCTAGCGGGAGTGTACTCCCAGTACTTC,CSARDPLAGVYSQYF
NA,TRBD2,TRBJ2-7,TRBV7-2,TGTGCCAGCAGCCGAGCATCCGGGACTAAATCCTACGAGCAGTACTTC,CASSRASGTKSYEQYF
NA,NA,TRBJ2-1,TRBV12-3/TRBV12-4,TGTGCCAGCAGTTTAGCGGGAGGCGAGGGGCTGACTACCTACAATGAGCAGTTCTTC,CASSLAGGEGLTTYNEQFF
many,TRBD2,TRBJ2-1,TRBV5-1,TGCGCCAGCAGCTTGGAGGCGACTAGCGGGAGCAATGAGCAGTTCTTC,CASSLEATSGSNEQFF
NA,TRBD1,TRBJ2-7,TRBV12-3/TRBV12-4,TGTGCCAGCAGGGAGACTGGGACAGGGATCAACGAGCAGTACTTC,CASRETGTGINEQYF
NA,NA,TRBJ2-7,TRBV9,TGTGCCAGCAGCGTAGGAACAGGCGGCGCCTACGAGCAGTACTTC,CASSVGTGGAYEQYF
NA,NA,TRBJ1-2,TRBV25-1,TGTGCCAGCAGTGAATATCTAGGGGAGTTCTATGGCTACACCTTC,CASSEYLGEFYGYTF
few,NA,TRBJ2-1,TRBV5-1,TGCGCCAGCAGCTTCTTCCCGGCGGGACCTGAAGGTGGGGAGCAGTTCTTC,CASSFFPAGPEGGEQFF
NA,TRBD1,TRBJ2-2,TRBV28,TGTGCCAGCAGTCCGGGACAGGGGGCAACCGGGGAGCTGTTTTTT,CASSPGQGATGELFF
NA,NA,TRBJ2-3,TRBV4-1,TGCGCCAGCAGCCAAGAGGGCGGGATTAGCACAGATACGCAGTATTTT,CASSQEGGISTDTQYF
NA,NA,TRBJ1-5,TRBV5-1,TGCGCCAGCAGACAGGACGGCGCGGGGAATCAGCCCCAGCATTTT,CASRQDGAGNQPQHF
NA,NA,TRBJ2-3,TRBV7-2,TGTGCCAGCAGCTTCGCCCCGGGACTGGACACAGATACGCAGTATTTT,CASSFAPGLDTDTQYF
NA,NA,TRBJ2-1,TRBV5-5,TGTGCCAGCAGCGTGGCCAAGGCGGAGGGGACCCAGTTCTTC,CASSVAKAEGTQFF
NA,NA,TRBJ2-1,TRBV20-1,TGCAGTGCTAGAGATCCTAGCGAAATTTTCAATGAGCAGTTCTTC,CSARDPSEIFNEQFF
NA,NA,TRBJ2-1,TRBV3-1,TGTGCCAGCAGCCAAGAAGGCGGCGCCGCCGGTGAGCAGTTCTTC,CASSQEGGAAGEQFF
many,TRBD2,TRBJ2-7,TRBV20-1,TGCAGTGCTAGAGATATAGCGGGGAGAACCTACGAGCAGTACTTC,CSARDIAGRTYEQYF
NA,NA,TRBJ2-3,TRBV10-3,TGTGCCATCAGGGGGCAGGGAACCACAGATACGCAGTATTTT,CAIRGQGTTDTQYF
many,NA,TRBJ2-7,TRBV20-1,TGCAGTGCTAGAGATCGGATCGGGGGCTACGAGCAGTACTTC,CSARDRIGGYEQYF
NA,TRBD2,TRBJ2-1,TRBV28,TGTGCCAGCAGTATTCAGCTAGCGGGAAAGGATGAGCAGTTCTTC,CASSIQLAGKDEQFF
many,NA,TRBJ2-1,TRBV27,TGTGCCAGCAGTTTATCGATCCGGGGGAATGAGCAGTTCTTC,CASSLSIRGNEQFF
few,TRBD1,TRBJ2-3,TRBV20-1,TGCAGTGCTCGGACAGGCGACCCAATTGACTCTAGCACAGATACGCAGTATTTT,CSARTGDPIDSSTDTQYF
many,NA,TRBJ2-5,TRBV5-1,TGCGCCAGCCGGCCGGGGAGCTACCAAGAGACCCAGTACTTC,CASRPGSYQETQYF
once,NA,TRBJ1-1,TRBV5-1,TGCGCCAGCAGCTCCAGAGGGGCAGGGAGTGCTTTCTTT,CASSSRGAGSAFF
few,TRBD1,TRBJ1-6,TRBV6-5,TGTGCCAGCAGCAAAAACCGGGACAGGGGTCGGTCACCCCTCCACTTT,CASSKNRDRGRSPLHF
once,TRBD1,TRBJ2-7,TRBV20-1,TGCAGTGCTAGAGACCTGACAGGGTACTTATACGAGCAGTACTTC,CSARDLTGYLYEQYF
NA,NA,TRBJ2-5,TRBV12-3/TRBV12-4,TGTGCCAGCAGGCCCCGAGGGGGGGCCTACAATGAGCAGTACTTC,CASRPRGGAYNEQYF
once,NA,TRBJ2-1,TRBV7-3,TGTGCCAGCAGTGCCTCCTTCCGCAATGAGCAGTTCTTC,CASSASFRNEQFF
many,NA,TRBJ2-7,TRBV5-5,TGTGCCAGCAGCTTGGACGAAGGCATGGGGGAGCAGTACTTC,CASSLDEGMGEQYF